This T cell receptor beta chain appears in the sequencing data of a study of OX40 agonist ivuxolimab in advanced cancers. Study overall: Across the patients, intravenous ivuxolimab was delivered every 2 weeks at 0.01 to 10 mg/kg. Study findings and constraints: Some patients without response likewise showed low normalized clonal expansion. Relatively little clonal expansion, among the lowest observed, appeared in partial responders at 0.1-3.0 mg/kg. At 0.1 to 3.0 mg/kg, CD4+ and CD8+ blood T cells expanded clonally by week 6.

A word on this clone: What it binds is unknown.

Data came from immunoSEQ multiplex PCR; TCRdb stores just in-frame clones and leaves some out. The sample consists of around 45,000 clones, approximately 86% of them appearing once. Germline CDR1 reads SGHAT; CDR2 reads FQNNGV. The CDR3 totals 14 residues. The V and J ends lost 6 bases and 1 base respectively, with 12 bases between them. The specimen was CD4+ or CD8+ T cells sorted from blood, collected in a trial of the OX40 agonist ivuxolimab. This receptor was obtained from an adult with an advanced solid tumor such as melanoma, head and neck, liver or kidney cancer. The chain has TRBV11-2 and TRBJ1-1, with a weak D call TRBD1 (5 bases). CDR3 nucleotides: TGTGCCAGCAGTCATCCGGGGCGGAACACTGAAGCTTTCTTT. It yields the protein CASSHPGRNTEAFF.